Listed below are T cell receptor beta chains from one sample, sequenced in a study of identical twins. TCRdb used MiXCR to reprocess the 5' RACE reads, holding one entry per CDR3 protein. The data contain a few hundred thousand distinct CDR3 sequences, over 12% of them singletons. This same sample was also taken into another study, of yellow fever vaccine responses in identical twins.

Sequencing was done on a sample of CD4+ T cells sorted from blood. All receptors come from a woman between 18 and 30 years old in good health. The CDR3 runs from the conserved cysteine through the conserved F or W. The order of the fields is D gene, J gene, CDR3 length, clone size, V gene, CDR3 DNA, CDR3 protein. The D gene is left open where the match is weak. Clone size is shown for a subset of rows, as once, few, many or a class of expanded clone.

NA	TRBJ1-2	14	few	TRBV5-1	TGCGCCAGCAGCGCCTCCGGGACGGCTTATGGCTACACCTTC	CASSASGTAYGYTF
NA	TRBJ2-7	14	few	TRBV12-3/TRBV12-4	TGTGCCAGCGTGTCAGGTGCTCCTTCCTACGAGCAGTACTTC	CASVSGAPSYEQYF
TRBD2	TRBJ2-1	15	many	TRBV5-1	TGCGCCAGCAGCTTGGCGACGGGGGGTTACAATGAGCAGTTCTTC	CASSLATGGYNEQFF
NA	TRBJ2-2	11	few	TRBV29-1	TGCAGCGTTCATAACACCGGGGAGCTGTTTTTT	CSVHNTGELFF
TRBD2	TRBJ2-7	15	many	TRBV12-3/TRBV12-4	TGTGCCAGCAGTTTAGGGTCTAGCGGGAGTTCCGAGCAGTACTTC	CASSLGSSGSSEQYF
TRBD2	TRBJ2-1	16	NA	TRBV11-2	TGTGCCAGCAGCCAAAGCGGGATGGGGGTACACAATGAGCAGTTCTTC	CASSQSGMGVHNEQFF
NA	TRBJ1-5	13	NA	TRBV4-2	TGTGCCAGCAGCCAAGTCGATGGACAGCCCCAGCATTTT	CASSQVDGQPQHF
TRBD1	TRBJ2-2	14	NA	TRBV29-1	TGCAGCGCCCGGGACAGGGCGAACACCGGGGAGCTGTTTTTT	CSARDRANTGELFF
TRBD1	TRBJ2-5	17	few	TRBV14	TGTGCCAGCAGCCAAGAAAGGGGACAGGGGGCCCAAGAGACCCAGTACTTC	CASSQERGQGAQETQYF
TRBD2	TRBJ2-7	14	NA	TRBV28	TGTGCCAGCATTGAGCGGGGCAGGATCTACGAGCAGTACTTC	CASIERGRIYEQYF
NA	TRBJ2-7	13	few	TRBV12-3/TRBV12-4	TGTGCCAGCAGTCGCGGTCCCCGGGACGAGCAGTACTTC	CASSRGPRDEQYF
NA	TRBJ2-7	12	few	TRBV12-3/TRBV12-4	TGTGCCAGCAGTTTCGGAATGAGCGAGCAGTACTTC	CASSFGMSEQYF
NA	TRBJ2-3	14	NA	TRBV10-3	TGTGCCATCAGTGAGTCGGTGAGCACAGATACGCAGTATTTT	CAISESVSTDTQYF
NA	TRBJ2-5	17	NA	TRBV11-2	TGTGCCAGCAGCTTAGATCTCTTCAGGGCCCGGGGGGAGACCCAGTACTTC	CASSLDLFRARGETQYF
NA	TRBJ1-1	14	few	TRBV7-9	TGTGCCAGCAGCTTAGATCTCGGAACGGCTGAAGCTTTCTTT	CASSLDLGTAEAFF
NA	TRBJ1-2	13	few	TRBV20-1	TGCAGTGTATCCCCCACAGGAGATTTTGGCTACACCTTC	CSVSPTGDFGYTF
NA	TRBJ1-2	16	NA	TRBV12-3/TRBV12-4	TGTGCCAGCAGTTTAGCGTTTGCGGCCGGATTGGGAGGCTACACCTTC	CASSLAFAAGLGGYTF
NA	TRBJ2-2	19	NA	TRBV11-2	TGTGCCAGCAGCGTAGGGATAGGAGCTTGGCAGGCGAACACCGGGGAGCTGTTTTTT	CASSVGIGAWQANTGELFF
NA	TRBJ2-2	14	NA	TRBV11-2	TGTGCCAGCAGCCAACTAGTGAGCGCCGGGGAGCTGTTTTTT	CASSQLVSAGELFF
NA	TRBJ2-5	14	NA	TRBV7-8	TGTGCCAGCAGACCCTCGGCGGCGGGGGAGACCCAGTACTTC	CASRPSAAGETQYF
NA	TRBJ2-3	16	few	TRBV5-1	TGCGCCAGCAGCTTGGCCGCTAGCGCAAGCACAGATACGCAGTATTTT	CASSLAASASTDTQYF
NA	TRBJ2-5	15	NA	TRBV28	TGTGCCAGCAGTCCCACCCAGGGGGGCCAAGAGACCCATTACTTC	CASSPTQGGQETHYF
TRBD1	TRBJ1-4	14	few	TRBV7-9	TGTGCCAGCAGCTTAACAGGGGTTAATGAAAAACTGTTTTTT	CASSLTGVNEKLFF
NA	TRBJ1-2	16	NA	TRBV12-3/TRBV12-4	TGTGCCAGCAGTTTTGGGCAGGCTCCCTACCTCTATGGCTACACCTTC	CASSFGQAPYLYGYTF
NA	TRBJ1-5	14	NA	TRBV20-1	TGCAGTGCTACAATGGGGGGCGGCAATCAGCCCCAGCATTTT	CSATMGGGNQPQHF
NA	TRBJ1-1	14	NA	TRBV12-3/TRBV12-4	TGTGCCAGCAGAGGGGGGCACCCGAGCACTGAAGCTTTCTTT	CASRGGHPSTEAFF
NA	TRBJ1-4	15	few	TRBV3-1	TGTGCCAGCAGCAGAGACAGCGGCGTGTTCGGGAAACTGTTTTTT	CASSRDSGVFGKLFF
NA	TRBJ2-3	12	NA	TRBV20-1	TGCAGTACTGCATTGGGGGGCGATACGCAGTATTTT	CSTALGGDTQYF
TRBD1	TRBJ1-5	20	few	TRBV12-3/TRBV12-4	TGTGCCAGCAGTTTAAGGGTCCCCAGGGGGCCCCTCTATAGCAATCAGCCCCAGCATTTT	CASSLRVPRGPLYSNQPQHF
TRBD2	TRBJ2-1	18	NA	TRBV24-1	TGTGCCACCAGTGATTCCAGAAAGTTGGCGGGAGCATTGAATGAGCAGTTCTTC	CATSDSRKLAGALNEQFF
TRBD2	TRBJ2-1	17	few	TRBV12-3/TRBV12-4	TGTGCCAGCAGTCCCACGTCGAGTCGTAGCGGGTACAATGAGCAGTTCTTC	CASSPTSSRSGYNEQFF
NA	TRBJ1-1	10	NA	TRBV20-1	TGCAGTGCTAGAGCTCCTGAAGCTTTCTTT	CSARAPEAFF
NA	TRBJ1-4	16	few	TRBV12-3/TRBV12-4	TGTGCCAGCAGTCCCCCATTACAGGGTTCAAATGAAAAACTGTTTTTT	CASSPPLQGSNEKLFF
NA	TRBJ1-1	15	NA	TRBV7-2	TGTGCCAGCAGCTTATTTCCCGGGATGAACACTGAAGCTTTCTTT	CASSLFPGMNTEAFF
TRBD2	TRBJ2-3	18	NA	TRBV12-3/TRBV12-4	TGTGCCTTCAGTTTAGGTCGCCTAGCGGGAGGAAGCACAGATACGCAGTATTTT	CAFSLGRLAGGSTDTQYF
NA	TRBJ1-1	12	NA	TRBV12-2	TGTGCAAGTCGCCCATTAGGGGGGCCAGCTTTCTTT	CASRPLGGPAFF
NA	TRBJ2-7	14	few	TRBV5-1	TGCGCCAGCAGCTTGGATGTCAGGGACCACGAGCAGTACTTC	CASSLDVRDHEQYF
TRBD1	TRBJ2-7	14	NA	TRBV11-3	TGTGCCAGCAGCTCCCGGGACAGTACCTACGAGCAGTACTTC	CASSSRDSTYEQYF
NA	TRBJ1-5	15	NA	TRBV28	TGTGCCAGCTTCTCAGGGTCTGGTAGCAATCAGCCCCAGCATTTT	CASFSGSGSNQPQHF
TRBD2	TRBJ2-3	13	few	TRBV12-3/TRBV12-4	TGTGCCAGCAGTTTTTCGGGGGGAGATACGCAGTATTTT	CASSFSGGDTQYF
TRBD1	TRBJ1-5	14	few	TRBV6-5	TGTGCCAGCAGTTACGGGGACAGTAATCAGCCCCAGCATTTT	CASSYGDSNQPQHF
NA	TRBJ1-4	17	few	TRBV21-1	TGTGCCAGCAGCAAGTGGAAAACAGCTGCAACTAATGAAAAACTGTTTTTT	CASSKWKTAATNEKLFF
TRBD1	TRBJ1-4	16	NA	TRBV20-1	TGCAGTGCTAGAGATCGGAAAATGACAGGGGTTGAAAAACTGTTTTTT	CSARDRKMTGVEKLFF
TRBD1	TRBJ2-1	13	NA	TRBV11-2	TGTGCCAGCAAAGGACAGGGATTAGGTGAGCAGTTCTTC	CASKGQGLGEQFF
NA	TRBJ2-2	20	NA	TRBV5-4	TGTGCCAGCAGCTTGGACCCTGACAGGGGCGGGAGAACGAACACCGGGGAGCTGTTTTTT	CASSLDPDRGGRTNTGELFF
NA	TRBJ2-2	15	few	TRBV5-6	TGTGCCAGCAATTGGGGCAGGGGAGTGACCGGGGAGCTGTTTTTT	CASNWGRGVTGELFF
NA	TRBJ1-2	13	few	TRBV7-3	TGTGCCAGCAGCACTGTTTCGAACTATGGCTACACCTTC	CASSTVSNYGYTF
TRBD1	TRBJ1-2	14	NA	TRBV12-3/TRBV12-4	TGTGCCAGCAGTTTAAGGGGGCTCGACTATGGCTACACCTTC	CASSLRGLDYGYTF
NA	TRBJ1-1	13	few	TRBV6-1	TGTGCCAGCAGACCCCCGAGGGGGTTCGAGGCTTTCTTT	CASRPPRGFEAFF
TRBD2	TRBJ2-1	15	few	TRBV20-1	TGCAGTGCTAGATCTAGCGGGGGCAACTACAATGAGCAGTTCTTC	CSARSSGGNYNEQFF
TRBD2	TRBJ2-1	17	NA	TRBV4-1	TGCGCCAGCAGCCAAGCAACCGTGGGACTAGCGGGCTTGGAGCAGTTCTTC	CASSQATVGLAGLEQFF
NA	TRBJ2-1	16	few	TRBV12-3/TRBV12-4	TGTGCCAGCAGTTTCACGGTATACGGACCCTACAATGAGCAGTTCTTC	CASSFTVYGPYNEQFF
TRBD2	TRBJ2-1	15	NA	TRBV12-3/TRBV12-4	TGTGCCAGCAGTTTGGTAATAGCGGGGGATAATGAGCAGTTCTTC	CASSLVIAGDNEQFF